The source of this TCR beta chain is a study of blood T cell repertoires in COVID-19. In the authors' workflow: For nucleated cells, counts were estimated from reference gene primer amplification. Assay: immunoSEQ multiplex PCR; the TCRdb copy retains only in-frame clones and omits some. D and trimming were read from the DNA, whereas the V and J calls and clone size are those reported in that table. The sample shows tens of thousands of clones, roughly 78% of them seen only once. This clone was detected only once. The sample consisted of peripheral blood. The sequence was obtained from a man in his 70s with acute or convalescent COVID-19.

The CDR3 bases are TGTGCCAGCAGCTTAAGCAGCGGGGAGTACAATGAGCAGTTCTTC. Translation gives CASSLSSGEYNEQFF. V gene TRBV7-3 combines with J gene TRBJ2-1; 7 bases are shared with TRBD2. Losses at the gene ends were 1 base for V and 4 bases for J; bases not matched to a gene: 4. Germline CDR1 SGHTA, CDR2 FQGTGA. The CDR3 totals 15 residues.